The 5 T cell receptor beta chains in this list originate from one sample, sequenced in a study of blood T cell repertoires in COVID-19. The protocol was immunoSEQ multiplex PCR, while the TCRdb copy is restricted to in-frame clones and leaves out a portion. This sample has 190,000 or so clones; 65% to 85% occur once, and the top ten carry under 3%. The specimen was peripheral blood. Source of these receptors: a man aged 50 to 59 with active or convalescent COVID-19.

The chain links TRBV5-1 to TRBJ2-1; 10 bases are a match to TRBD2. The CDR3 is made up of 15 amino acids. CDR1 is SGHRS and CDR2 is YFSETQ in the germline V gene. V was clipped by 0 bases and J by 9 bases; unmatched bases: 6. CDR3 nucleotide sequence: TGCGCCAGCAGCTTGGTGCTAGCGGGAGTTTCTGAGCAGTTCTTC. This codes for CASSLVLAGVSEQFF.

This clone was counted a few times. The chain recombines TRBV28 with TRBJ1-5, with D possibly being TRBD1 (5 bases). The CDR3 has 12 residues. Trimming pared 8 bases from V and 7 bases from J, leaving 12 bases between. The germline CDR1 and CDR2 sequences are MDHEN and SYDVKM. The DNA of the CDR3 is TGTGCCAGCTGGGGCCCGGGCCAGCCCCAGCATTTT. Translation: CASWGPGQPQHF.

The chain employs TRBV10-1 and TRBJ1-1; D may be TRBD1 (5 bases). Trimming stripped 6 bases from V and 1 base from J, with 12 bases between. Germline CDR1 is WNHNN and CDR2 is SYGVQD (reference sequence). This CDR3 spans 14 amino acids. CDR3 amino acids: CASSGIGENTEAFF. The CDR3 DNA sequence: TGCGCCAGCAGCGGTATAGGGGAGAACACTGAAGCTTTCTTT.

This clone was seen repeatedly, ten times or more. The genes are TRBV6-1 and TRBJ1-3; a weak D match, TRBD1 (5 bases). Trimming took 2 bases from V and 0 from J, leaving 14 bases between them. CDR1 is MNHNS, CDR2 SASEGT, per germline. The CDR3 is made up of 17 amino acids. In nucleotides, the CDR3 is TGTGCCAGCAGTGAAATTGGCAGGGCGAGCTCTGGAAACACCATATATTTT. Translated, it gives CASSEIGRASSGNTIYF.

The chain recombines TRBV2 with TRBJ2-3; no definite D call. Germline CDR1 SNHLY, CDR2 FYNNEI. The ends were cut back, 1 base at V and 4 bases at J, with 6 bases in the middle. The length of the CDR3 is 13 residues. DNA of the CDR3: TGTGCCAGCAGTGAAGAGTCGGCAGATACGCAGTATTTT. Protein sequence: CASSEESADTQYF.